This record covers a single T cell receptor beta chain. This specimen comes from a study of blood T cells in healthy people across ages. Study summary: About one barcoded beta molecule per two T cells was captured by template switching.

Sample-barcoded 5' priming and a J-beta primer mix drove a second PCR of about 7 to 11 cycles. In TCRdb, the 5' RACE reads were re-called with MiXCR into one record per CDR3 protein. The table has 1.8 million or so distinct CDR3 sequences, about 39% seen once. The ends were cut back, 2 bases at V and 9 bases at J, with 10 bases in the middle. The CDR3 is 13 amino acids. The sequenced sample was blood. The chain has TRBV12-3 or TRBV12-4 and TRBJ2-2; D gene unclear. The clonotype originates from a human donor in good health. The CDR3 protein is CASSLSVSRELFF. The CDR3 DNA follows: TGTGCCAGCAGTTTATCAGTCTCTCGGGAGCTGTTTTTT.